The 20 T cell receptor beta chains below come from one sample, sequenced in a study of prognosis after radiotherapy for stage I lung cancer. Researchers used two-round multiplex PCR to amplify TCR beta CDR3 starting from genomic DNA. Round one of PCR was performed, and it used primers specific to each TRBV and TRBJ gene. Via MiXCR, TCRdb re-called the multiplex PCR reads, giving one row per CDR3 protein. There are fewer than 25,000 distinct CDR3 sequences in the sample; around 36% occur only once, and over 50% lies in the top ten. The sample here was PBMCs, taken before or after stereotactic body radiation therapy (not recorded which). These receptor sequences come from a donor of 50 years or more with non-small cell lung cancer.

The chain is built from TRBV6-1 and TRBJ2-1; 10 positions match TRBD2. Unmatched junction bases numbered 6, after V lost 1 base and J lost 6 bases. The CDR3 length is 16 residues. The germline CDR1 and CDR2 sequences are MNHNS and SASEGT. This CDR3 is CASSEGASGRFNEQFF. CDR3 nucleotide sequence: TGTGCCAGCAGTGAAGGGGCTAGCGGGAGATTCAATGAGCAGTTCTTC.

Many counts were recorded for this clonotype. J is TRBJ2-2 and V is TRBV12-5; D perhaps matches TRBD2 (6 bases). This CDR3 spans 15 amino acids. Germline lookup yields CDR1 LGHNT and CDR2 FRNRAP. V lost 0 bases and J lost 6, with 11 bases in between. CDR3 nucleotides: TGTGCTAGTGGTTTGGTACGCGGGACCCCCGGGGAGCTGTTTTTT. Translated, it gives CASGLVRGTPGELFF.

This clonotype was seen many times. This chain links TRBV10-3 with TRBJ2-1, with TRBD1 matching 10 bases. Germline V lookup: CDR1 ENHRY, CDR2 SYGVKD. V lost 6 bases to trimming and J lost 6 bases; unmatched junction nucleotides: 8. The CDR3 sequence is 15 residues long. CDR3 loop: CAIRTGTGDPNEQFF. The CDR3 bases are TGTGCCATCAGAACCGGGACAGGGGATCCCAATGAGCAGTTCTTC.

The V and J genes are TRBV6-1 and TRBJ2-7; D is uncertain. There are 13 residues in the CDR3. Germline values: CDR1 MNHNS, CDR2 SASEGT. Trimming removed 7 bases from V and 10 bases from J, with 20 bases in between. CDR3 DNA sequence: TGTGCCAGCATCCTACGTATCCAAGATACCCAGTACTTC. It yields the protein CASILRIQDTQYF.

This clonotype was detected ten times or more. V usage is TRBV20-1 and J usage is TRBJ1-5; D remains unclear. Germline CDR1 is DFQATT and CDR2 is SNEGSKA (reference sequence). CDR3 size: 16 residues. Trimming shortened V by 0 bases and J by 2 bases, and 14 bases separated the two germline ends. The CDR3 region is CSARDRGLKGNQPQHF. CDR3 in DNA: TGCAGTGCTAGAGATCGGGGTTTGAAGGGCAATCAGCCCCAGCATTTT.

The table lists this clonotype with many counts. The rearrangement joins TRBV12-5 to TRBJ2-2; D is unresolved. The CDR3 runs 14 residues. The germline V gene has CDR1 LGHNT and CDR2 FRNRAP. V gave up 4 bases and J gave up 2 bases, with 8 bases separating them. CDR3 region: CASGSGVNTGELFF. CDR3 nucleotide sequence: TGTGCTAGTGGTTCGGGCGTTAACACCGGGGAGCTGTTTTTT.

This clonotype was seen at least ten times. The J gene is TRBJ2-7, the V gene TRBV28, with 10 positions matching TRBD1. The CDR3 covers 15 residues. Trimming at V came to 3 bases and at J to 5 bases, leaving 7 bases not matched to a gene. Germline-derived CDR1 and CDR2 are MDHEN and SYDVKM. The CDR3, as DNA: TGTGCCAGCAGTTTCCCCGGGACAGGGGTCCACGAGCAGTACTTC. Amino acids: CASSFPGTGVHEQYF.

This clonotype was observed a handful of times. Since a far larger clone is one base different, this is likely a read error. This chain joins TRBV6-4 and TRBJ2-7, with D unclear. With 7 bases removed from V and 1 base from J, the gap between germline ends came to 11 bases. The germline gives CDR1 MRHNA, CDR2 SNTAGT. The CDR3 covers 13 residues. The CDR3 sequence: CASTPVQSYEQYF. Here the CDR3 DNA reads TGTGCCAGCACCCCGGTACAGTCCTACGAGCAGTACTTC.

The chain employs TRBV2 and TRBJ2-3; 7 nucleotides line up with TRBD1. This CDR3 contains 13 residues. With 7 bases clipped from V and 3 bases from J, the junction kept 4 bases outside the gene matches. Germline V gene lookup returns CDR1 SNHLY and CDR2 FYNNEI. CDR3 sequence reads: CASNRQGTDTQYF. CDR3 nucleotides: TGTGCCAGCAACAGACAGGGAACAGATACGCAGTATTTT.

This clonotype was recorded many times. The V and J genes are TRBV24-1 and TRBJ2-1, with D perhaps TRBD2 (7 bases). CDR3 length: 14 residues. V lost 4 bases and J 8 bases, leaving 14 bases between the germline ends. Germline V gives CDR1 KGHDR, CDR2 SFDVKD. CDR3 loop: CATSEGGAIYEQFF. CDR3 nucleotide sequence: TGTGCCACCAGTGAGGGGGGGGCGATCTATGAGCAGTTCTTC.

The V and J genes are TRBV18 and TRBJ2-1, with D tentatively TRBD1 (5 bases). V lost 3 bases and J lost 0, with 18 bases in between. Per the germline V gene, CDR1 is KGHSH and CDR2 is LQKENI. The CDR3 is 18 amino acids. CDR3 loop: CASSPFVQGWGSYNEQFF. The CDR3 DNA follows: TGTGCCAGCTCACCGTTCGTTCAGGGTTGGGGCTCCTACAATGAGCAGTTCTTC.

CDR3 region: CASRGSYNEQFF. The CDR3 bases are TGTGCCAGCAGGGGCTCCTACAATGAGCAGTTCTTC. The rearrangement uses TRBV6-2 or TRBV6-3 and TRBJ2-1; no clear D gene. The CDR3 is made up of 12 amino acids. Trimming cost V 6 bases and J 0 bases, with 3 bases left between them. Germline V lookup: CDR1 MNHEY, CDR2 SVGEGT.

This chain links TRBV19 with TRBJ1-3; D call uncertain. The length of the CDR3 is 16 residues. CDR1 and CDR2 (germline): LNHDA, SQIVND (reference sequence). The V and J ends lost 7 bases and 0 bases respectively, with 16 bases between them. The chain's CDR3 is CASNTRTKSSGNTIYF. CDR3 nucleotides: TGTGCCAGTAACACGCGGACCAAGAGCTCTGGAAACACCATATATTTT. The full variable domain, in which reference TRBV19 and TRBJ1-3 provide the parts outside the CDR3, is DGGITQSPKYLFRKEGQNVTLSCEQNLNHDAMYWYRQDPGQGLRLIYYSQIVNDFQKGDIAEGYSVSREKKESFPLTVTSAQKNPTAFYLCASNTRTKSSGNTIYFGEGSWLTVV.

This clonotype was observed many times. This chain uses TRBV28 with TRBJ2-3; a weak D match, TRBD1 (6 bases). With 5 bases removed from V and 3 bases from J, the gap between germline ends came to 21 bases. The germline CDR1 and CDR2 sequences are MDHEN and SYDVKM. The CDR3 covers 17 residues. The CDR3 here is CASSQAGGARKTDTQYF. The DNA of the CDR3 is TGTGCCAGCAGTCAAGCTGGGGGCGCGCGGAAGACAGATACGCAGTATTTT.

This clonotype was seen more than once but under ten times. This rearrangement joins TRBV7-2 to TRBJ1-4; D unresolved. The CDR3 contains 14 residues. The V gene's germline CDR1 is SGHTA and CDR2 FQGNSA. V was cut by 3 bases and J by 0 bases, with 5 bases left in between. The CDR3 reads CASSFVATNEKLFF. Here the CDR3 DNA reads TGTGCCAGCAGCTTCGTGGCAACTAATGAAAAACTGTTTTTT. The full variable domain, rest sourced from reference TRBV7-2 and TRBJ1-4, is GAGVSQSPSNKVTEKGKDVELRCDPISGHTALYWYRQSLGQGLEFLIYFQGNSAPDKSGLPSDRFSAERTGGSVSTLTIQRTQQEDSAVYLCASSFVATNEKLFFGSGTQLSVL.

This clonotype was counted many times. CDR3 coding DNA: TGTGCCAGCAGCTACGATACAGGGGGCGAAGAGACCCAGTACTTC. It yields the protein CASSYDTGGEETQYF. This chain joins TRBV11-2 and TRBJ2-5; TRBD1 matches 9 bases. The V segment lost 4 bases and the J segment 3 bases; nucleotides outside the gene matches: 6. The germline V gene encodes CDR1 SGHAT and CDR2 FQNNGV. This CDR3 spans 15 amino acids. Based on the CDR3 plus reference TRBV11-2 and TRBJ2-5, the full variable domain is EAGVAQSPRYKIIEKRQSVAFWCNPISGHATLYWYQQILGQGPKLLIQFQNNGVVDDSQLPKDRFSAERLKGVDSTLKIQPAKLEDSAVYLCASSYDTGGEETQYFGPGTRLLVL.

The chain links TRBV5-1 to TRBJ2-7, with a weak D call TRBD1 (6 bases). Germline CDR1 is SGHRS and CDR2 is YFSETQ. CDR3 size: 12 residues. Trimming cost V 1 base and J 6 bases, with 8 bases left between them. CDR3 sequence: CASSLRGCEQYF. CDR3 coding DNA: TGCGCCAGCAGCTTGAGGGGGTGCGAGCAGTACTTC.

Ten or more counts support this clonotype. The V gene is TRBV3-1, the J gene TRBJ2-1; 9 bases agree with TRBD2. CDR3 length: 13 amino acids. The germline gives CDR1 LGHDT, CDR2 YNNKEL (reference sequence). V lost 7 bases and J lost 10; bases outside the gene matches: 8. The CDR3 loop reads CASNAASGMEQFF. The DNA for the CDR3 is TGTGCCAGCAACGCGGCTAGCGGGATGGAGCAGTTCTTC.

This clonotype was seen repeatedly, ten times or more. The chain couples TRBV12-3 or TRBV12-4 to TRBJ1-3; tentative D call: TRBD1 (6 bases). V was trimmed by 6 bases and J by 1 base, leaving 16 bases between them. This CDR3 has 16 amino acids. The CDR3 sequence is CASSSRGASSGNTIYF. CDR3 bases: TGTGCCAGCAGCTCACGGGGGGCTTCGTCTGGAAACACCATATATTTT.

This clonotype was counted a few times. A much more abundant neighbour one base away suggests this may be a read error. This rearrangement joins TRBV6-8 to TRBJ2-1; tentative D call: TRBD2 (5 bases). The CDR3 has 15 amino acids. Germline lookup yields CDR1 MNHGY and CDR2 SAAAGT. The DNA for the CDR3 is TGTGTCAGCAGTTCGCCCCAGCGGAACTACAATGAGCAGTTCTTC. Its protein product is CVSSSPQRNYNEQFF.